The following is a T cell receptor (beta chain) sequence with its context. Its antigen remains unknown. Germline V gene lookup returns CDR1 SGHVS and CDR2 FNYEAQ. The CDR3 is 15 amino acids. V shed 5 bases and J 2 bases; nucleotides not matched to a gene: 7. This sample is drawn from a study of identical twins. Whole-study findings and limits: Whereas memory repertoires showed no such difference, abundant cord blood beta clonotypes carried fewer insertions.

Via MiXCR, TCRdb re-called the 5' RACE reads, giving one row per CDR3 protein. Here the sample spans 250,000 to 300,000 distinct CDR3 sequences, about 9% being singletons. The same sample was also studied in work on yellow fever vaccine responses in identical twins.

The sample comprised CD8+ T cells sorted from blood. The V call is TRBV7-6, the J call TRBJ2-5; 8 bases are a match to TRBD2. This TCR was recovered from a woman younger than 35 in good health. As DNA, the CDR3 is TGTGCCAGCAGCCCTCCGGGACTAGAACAAGAGACCCAGTACTTC. Translated, it gives CASSPPGLEQETQYF.